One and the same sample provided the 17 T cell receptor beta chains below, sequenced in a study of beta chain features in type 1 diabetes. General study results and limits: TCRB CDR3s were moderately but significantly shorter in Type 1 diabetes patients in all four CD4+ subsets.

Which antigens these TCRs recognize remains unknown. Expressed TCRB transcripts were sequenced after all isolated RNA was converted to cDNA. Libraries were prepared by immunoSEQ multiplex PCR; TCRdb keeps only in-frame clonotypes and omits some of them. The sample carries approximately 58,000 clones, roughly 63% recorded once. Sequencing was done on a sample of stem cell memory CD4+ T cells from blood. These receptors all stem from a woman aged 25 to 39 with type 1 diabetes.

CDR3 nucleotide sequence: TGTGCCAGCAGCCGTCCCACTAGCGGGAGGCGAGAGACCCAGTACTTC. Translated: CASSRPTSGRRETQYF. The rearrangement links TRBV14 to TRBJ2-5, with 12 bases fitting TRBD2. The CDR3 loop spans 16 amino acids. From germline, CDR1 is SGHDN and CDR2 FVKESK. Trimming cost V 4 bases and J 4 bases; bases outside gene matches: 7.

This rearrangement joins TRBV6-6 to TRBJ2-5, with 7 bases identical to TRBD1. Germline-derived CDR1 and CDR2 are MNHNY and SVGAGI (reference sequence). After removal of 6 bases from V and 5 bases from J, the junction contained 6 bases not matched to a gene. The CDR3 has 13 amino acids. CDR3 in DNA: TGTGCCAGCAGACCCGGGACAGAGGAGACCCAGTACTTC. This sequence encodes CASRPGTEETQYF.

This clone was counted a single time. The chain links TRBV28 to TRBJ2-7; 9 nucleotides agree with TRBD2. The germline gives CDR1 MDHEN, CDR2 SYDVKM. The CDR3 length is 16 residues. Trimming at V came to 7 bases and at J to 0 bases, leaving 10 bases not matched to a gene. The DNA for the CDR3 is TGTGCCAGCACCTCTGGTGGCGGGAGGGCCTCCTACGAGCAGTACTTC. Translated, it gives CASTSGGGRASYEQYF.

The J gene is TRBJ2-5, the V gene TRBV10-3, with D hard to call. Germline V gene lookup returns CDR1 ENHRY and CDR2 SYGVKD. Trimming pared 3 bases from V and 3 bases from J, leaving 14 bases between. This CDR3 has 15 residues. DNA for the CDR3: TGTGCCATCAGTGATGTGAGGCTACACGAAGAGACCCAGTACTTC. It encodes CAISDVRLHEETQYF.

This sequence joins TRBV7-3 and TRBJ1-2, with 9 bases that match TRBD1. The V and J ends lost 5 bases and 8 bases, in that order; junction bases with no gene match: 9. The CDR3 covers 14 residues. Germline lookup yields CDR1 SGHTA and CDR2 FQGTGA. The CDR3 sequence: CASSQTGTGNGYTF. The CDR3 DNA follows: TGTGCCAGCAGCCAAACTGGGACAGGGAACGGCTACACCTTC.

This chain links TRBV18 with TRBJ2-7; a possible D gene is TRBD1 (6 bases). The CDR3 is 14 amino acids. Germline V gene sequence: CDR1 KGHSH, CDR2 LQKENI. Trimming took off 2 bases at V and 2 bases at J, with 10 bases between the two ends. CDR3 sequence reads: CASSPVGQTYEQYF. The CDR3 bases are TGTGCCAGCTCACCAGTTGGACAGACCTACGAGCAGTACTTC. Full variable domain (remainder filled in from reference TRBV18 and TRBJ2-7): NAGVMQNPRHLVRRRGQEARLRCSPMKGHSHVYWYRQLPEEGLKFMVYLQKENIIDESGMPKERFSAEFPKEGPSILRIQQVVRGDSAAYFCASSPVGQTYEQYFGPGTRLTVT.

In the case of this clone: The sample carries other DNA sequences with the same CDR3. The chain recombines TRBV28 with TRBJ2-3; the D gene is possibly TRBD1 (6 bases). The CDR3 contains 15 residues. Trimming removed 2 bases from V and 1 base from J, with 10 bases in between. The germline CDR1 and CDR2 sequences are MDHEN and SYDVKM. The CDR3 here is CASSLGPGGTDTQYF. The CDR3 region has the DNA TGTGCCAGCAGTTTAGGGCCAGGGGGCACAGATACGCAGTATTTT.

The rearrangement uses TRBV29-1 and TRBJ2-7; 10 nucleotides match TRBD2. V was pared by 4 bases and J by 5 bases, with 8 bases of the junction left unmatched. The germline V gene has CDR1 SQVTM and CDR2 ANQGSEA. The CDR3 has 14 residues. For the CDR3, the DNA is TGCAGCGTTGTATACCTAGCGGGAGTCCACGAGCAGTACTTC. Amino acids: CSVVYLAGVHEQYF.

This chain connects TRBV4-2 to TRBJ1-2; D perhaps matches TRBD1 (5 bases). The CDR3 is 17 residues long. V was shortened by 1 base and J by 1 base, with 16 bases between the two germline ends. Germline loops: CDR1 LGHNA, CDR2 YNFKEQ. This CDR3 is CASSQVGAGGINYGYTF. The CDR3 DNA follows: TGTGCCAGCAGCCAAGTAGGGGCGGGGGGTATTAACTATGGCTACACCTTC.

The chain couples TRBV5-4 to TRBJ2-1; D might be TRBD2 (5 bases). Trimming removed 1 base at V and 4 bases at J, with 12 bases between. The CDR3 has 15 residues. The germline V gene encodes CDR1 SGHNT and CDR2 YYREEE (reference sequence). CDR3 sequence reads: CASSLPAEKYNEQFF. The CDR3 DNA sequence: TGTGCCAGCAGCTTGCCAGCGGAAAAATACAATGAGCAGTTCTTC.

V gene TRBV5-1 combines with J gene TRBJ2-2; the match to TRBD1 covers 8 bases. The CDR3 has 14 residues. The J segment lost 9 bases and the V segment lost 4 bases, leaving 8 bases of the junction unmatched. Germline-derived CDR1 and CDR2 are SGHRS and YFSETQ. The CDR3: CASSPDRGYRELFF. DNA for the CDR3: TGCGCCAGCAGCCCTGACAGGGGTTATCGGGAGCTGTTTTTT. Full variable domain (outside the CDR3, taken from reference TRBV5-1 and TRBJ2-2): KAGVTQTPRYLIKTRGQQVTLSCSPISGHRSVSWYQQTPGQGLQFLFEYFSETQRNKGNFPGRFSGRQFSNSRSEMNVSTLELGDSALYLCASSPDRGYRELFFGEGSRLTVL.

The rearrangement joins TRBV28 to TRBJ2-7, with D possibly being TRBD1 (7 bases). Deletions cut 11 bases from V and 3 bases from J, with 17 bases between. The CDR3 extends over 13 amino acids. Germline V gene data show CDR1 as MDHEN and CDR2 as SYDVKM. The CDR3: CACLRGDSYEQYF. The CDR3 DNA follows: TGTGCCTGCCTTAGGGGGGACAGCTACGAGCAGTACTTC.

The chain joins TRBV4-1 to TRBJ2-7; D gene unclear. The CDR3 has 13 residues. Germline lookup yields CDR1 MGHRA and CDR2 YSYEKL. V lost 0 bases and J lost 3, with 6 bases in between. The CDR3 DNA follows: TGCGCCAGCAGCCAAGAGTTCCTCTACGAGCAGTACTTC. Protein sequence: CASSQEFLYEQYF.

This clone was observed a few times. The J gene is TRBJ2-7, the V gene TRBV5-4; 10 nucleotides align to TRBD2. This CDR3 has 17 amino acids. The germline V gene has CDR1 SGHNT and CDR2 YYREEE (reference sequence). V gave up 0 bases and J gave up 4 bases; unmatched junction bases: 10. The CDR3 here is CASSLASGSSSAYEQYF. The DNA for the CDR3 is TGTGCCAGCAGCTTGGCTAGCGGGAGTTCCTCAGCATACGAGCAGTACTTC.

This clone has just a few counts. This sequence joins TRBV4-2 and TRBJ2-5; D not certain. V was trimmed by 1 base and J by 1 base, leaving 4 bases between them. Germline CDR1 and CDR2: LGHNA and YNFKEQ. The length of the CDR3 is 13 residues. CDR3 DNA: TGTGCCAGCAGCCAAGCTCTCCAAGAGACCCAGTACTTC. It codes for CASSQALQETQYF.

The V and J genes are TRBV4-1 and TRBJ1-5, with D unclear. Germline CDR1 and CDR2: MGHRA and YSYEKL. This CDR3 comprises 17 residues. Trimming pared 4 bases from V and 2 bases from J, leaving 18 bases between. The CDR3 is CASSPDRPLAGNQPQHF. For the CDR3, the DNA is TGCGCCAGCAGCCCGGATCGACCTTTAGCCGGCAATCAGCCCCAGCATTTT.

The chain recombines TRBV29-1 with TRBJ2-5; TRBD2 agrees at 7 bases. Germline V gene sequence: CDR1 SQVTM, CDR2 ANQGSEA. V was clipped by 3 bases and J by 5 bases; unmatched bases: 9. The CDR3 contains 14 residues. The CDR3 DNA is TGCAGCGTTGAGCTTCGACTAGCTAAGGAGACCCAGTACTTC. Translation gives CSVELRLAKETQYF. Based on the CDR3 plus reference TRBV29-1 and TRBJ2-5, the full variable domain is SAVISQKPSRDICQRGTSLTIQCQVDSQVTMMFWYRQQPGQSLTLIATANQGSEATYESGFVIDKFPISRPNLTFSTLTVSNMSPEDSSIYLCSVELRLAKETQYFGPGTRLLVL.